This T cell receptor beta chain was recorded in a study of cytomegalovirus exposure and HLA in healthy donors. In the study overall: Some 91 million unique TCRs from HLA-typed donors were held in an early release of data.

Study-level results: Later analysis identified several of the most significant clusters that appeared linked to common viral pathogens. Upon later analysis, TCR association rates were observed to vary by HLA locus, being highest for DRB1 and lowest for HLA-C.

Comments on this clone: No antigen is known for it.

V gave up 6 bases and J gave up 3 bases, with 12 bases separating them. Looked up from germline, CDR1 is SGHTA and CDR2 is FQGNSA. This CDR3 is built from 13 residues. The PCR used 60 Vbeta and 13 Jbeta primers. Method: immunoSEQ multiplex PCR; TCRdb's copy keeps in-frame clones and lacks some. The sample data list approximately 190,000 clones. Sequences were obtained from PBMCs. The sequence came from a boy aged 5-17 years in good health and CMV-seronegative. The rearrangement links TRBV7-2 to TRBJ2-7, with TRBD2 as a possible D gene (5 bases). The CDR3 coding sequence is TGTGCCAGCAGTCTAGCTGGCAACTACGAGCAGTACTTC. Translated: CASSLAGNYEQYF.